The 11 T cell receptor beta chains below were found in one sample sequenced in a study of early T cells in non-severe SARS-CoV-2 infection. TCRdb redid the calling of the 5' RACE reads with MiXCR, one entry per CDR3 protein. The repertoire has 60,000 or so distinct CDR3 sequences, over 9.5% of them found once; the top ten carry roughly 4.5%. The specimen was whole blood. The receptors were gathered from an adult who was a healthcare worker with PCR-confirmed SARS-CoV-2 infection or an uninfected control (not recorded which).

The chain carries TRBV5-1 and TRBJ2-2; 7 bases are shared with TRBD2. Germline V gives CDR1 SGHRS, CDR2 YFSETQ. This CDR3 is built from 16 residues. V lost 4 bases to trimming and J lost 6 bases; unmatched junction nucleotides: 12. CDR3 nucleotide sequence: TGCGCCAGCAGCGTAACGGAACCCCGGGGGGCCGGGGAGCTGTTTTTT. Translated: CASSVTEPRGAGELFF.

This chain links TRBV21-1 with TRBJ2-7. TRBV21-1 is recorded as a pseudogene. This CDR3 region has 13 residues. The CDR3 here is CASSLVKPYEQYF. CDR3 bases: TGTGCCAGCAGCCTTGTGAAGCCCTACGAGCAGTACTTC.

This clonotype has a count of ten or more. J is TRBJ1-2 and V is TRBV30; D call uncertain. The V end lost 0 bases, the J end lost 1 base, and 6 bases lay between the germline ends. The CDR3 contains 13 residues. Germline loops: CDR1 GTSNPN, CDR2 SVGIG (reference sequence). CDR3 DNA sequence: TGTGCCTGGAGTGTATCGATTAACTATGGCTACACCTTC. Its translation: CAWSVSINYGYTF.

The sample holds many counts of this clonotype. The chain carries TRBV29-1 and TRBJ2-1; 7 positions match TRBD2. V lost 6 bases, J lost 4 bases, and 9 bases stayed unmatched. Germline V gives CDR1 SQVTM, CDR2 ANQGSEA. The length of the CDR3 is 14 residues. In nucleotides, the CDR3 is TGCAGCGTCTATGGGGTAGCGGGTTACAATGAGCAGTTCTTC. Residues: CSVYGVAGYNEQFF.

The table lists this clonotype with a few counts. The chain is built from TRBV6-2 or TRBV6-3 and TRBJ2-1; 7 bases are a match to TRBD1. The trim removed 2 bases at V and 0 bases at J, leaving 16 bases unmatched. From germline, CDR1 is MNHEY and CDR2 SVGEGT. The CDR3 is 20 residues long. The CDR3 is CASSYGQAPGLGASYNEQFF. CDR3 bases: TGTGCCAGCAGTTACGGACAGGCCCCGGGGCTAGGGGCCTCCTACAATGAGCAGTTCTTC.

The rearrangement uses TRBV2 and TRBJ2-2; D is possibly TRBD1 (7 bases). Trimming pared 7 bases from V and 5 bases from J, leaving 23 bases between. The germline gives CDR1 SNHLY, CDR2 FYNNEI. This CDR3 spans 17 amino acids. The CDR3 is CASKLSGGRQKTGELFF. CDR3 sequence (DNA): TGTGCCAGCAAGCTTTCAGGGGGGCGACAGAAGACCGGGGAGCTGTTTTTT.

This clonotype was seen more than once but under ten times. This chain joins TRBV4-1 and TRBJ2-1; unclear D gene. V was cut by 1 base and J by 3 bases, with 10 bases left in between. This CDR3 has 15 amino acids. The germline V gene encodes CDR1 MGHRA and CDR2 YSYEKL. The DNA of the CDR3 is TGCGCCAGCAGCCAAGTGGAGTCGGGCTACAATGAGCAGTTCTTC. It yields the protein CASSQVESGYNEQFF.

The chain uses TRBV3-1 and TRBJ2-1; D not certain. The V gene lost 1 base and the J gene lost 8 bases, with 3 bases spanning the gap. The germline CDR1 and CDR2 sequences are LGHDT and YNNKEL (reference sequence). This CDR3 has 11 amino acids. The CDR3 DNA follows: TGTGCCAGCAGCCAAGGCTATGAGCAGTTCTTC. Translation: CASSQGYEQFF.

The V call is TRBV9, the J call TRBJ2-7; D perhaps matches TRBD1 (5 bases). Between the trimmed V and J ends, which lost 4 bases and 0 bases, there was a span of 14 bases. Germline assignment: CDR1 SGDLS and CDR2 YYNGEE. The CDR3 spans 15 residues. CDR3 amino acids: CASSPGHTSSYEQYF. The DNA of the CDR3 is TGTGCCAGCAGCCCCGGACACACGAGCTCCTACGAGCAGTACTTC.

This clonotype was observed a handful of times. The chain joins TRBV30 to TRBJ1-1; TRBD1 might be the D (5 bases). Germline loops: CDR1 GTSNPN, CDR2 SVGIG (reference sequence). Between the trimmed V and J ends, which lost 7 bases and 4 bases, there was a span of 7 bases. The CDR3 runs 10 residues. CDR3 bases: TGTGCCTACGGGGGCACTGAAGCTTTCTTT. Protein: CAYGGTEAFF.

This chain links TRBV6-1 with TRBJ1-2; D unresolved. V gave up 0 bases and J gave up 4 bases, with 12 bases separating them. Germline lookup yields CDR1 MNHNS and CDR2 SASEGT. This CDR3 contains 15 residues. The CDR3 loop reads CASSEARDRFYGYTF. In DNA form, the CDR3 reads TGTGCCAGCAGTGAAGCGAGAGACCGATTCTATGGCTACACCTTC.